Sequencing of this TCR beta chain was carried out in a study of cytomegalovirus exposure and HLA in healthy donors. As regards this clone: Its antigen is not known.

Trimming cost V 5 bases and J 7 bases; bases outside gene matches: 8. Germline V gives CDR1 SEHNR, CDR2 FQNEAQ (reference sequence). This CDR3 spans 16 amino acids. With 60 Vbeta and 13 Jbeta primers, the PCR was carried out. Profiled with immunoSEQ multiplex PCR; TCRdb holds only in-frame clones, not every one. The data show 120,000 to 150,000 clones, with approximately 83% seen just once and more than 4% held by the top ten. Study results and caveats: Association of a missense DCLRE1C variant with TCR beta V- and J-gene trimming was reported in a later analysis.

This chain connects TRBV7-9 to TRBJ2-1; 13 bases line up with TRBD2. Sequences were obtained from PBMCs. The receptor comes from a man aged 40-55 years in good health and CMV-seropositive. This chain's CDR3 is CASSQTGLAGQNEQFF. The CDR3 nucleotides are TGTGCCAGCAGCCAGACGGGACTAGCGGGACAGAATGAGCAGTTCTTC.